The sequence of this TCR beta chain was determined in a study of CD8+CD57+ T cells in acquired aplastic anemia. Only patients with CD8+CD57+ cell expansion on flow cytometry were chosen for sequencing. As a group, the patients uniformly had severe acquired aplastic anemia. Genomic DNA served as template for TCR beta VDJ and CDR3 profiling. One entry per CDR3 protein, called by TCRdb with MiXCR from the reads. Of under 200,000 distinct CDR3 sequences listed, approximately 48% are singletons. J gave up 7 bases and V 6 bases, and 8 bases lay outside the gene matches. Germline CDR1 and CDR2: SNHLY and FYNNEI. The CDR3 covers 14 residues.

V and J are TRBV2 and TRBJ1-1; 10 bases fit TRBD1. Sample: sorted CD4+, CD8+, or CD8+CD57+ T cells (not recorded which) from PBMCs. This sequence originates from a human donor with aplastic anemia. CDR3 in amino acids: CASRKDRGPIEAFF. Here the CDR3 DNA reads TGTGCCAGCAGGAAAGACAGGGGGCCCATTGAAGCTTTCTTT.